This T cell receptor beta chain was recorded in a study of blood T cell repertoires in COVID-19. The CDR3 is 12 amino acids. Trimming took 7 bases from V and 4 from J, leaving 10 bases between them. Original processing methods: Amplifying reference gene primers gave estimates of nucleated cell counts. TCRdb's table, derived via immunoSEQ multiplex PCR, lists solely in-frame clones and lacks some. V and J calls and clone size are given by that table; D and trimming were obtained from the DNA. The sample includes under 50,000 clones, roughly 83% seen only once; the top ten take about 4%. This clone has just one count.

The chain has TRBV12-3 or TRBV12-4 and TRBJ1-1; no firm D call. Material: peripheral blood. This TCR derives from a man aged 45 to 65 with active COVID-19. The CDR3 is CASTGDGTEAFF. The CDR3 DNA follows: TGTGCCAGCACCGGGGATGGCACTGAAGCTTTCTTT.